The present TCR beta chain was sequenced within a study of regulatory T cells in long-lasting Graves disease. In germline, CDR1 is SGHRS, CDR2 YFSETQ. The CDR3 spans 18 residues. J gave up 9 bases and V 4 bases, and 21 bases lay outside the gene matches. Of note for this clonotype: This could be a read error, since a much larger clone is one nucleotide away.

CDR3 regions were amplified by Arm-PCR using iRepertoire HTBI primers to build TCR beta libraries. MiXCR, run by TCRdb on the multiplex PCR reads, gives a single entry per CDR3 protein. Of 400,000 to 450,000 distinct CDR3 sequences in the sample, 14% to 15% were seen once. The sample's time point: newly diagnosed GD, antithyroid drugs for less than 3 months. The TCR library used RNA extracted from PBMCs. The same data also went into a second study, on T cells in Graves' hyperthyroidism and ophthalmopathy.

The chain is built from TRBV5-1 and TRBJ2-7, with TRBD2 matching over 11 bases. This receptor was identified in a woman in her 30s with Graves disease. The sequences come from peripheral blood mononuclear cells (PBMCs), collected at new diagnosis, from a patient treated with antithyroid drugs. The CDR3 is CASSPHGGASGRTKGQYF. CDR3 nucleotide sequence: TGCGCCAGCAGCCCGCACGGTGGGGCTAGCGGGAGGACGAAAGGGCAGTACTTC.